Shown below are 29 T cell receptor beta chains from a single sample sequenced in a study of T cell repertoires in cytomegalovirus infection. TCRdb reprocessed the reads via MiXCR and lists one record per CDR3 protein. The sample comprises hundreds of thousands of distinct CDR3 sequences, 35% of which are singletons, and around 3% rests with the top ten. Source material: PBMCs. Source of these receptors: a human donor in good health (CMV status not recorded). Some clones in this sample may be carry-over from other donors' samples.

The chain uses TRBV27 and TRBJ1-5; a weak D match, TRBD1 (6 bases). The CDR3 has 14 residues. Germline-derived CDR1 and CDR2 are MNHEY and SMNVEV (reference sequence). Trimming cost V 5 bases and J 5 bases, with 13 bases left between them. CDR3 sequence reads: CASSLFRGDQPQHF. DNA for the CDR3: TGTGCCAGCAGTCTATTCAGGGGAGATCAGCCCCAGCATTTT.

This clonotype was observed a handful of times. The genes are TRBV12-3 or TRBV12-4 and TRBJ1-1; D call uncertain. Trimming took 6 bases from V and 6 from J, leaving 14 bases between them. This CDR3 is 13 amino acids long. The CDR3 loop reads CASSPVIAAEAFF. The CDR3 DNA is TGTGCCAGCAGCCCCGTTATAGCCGCTGAAGCTTTCTTT.

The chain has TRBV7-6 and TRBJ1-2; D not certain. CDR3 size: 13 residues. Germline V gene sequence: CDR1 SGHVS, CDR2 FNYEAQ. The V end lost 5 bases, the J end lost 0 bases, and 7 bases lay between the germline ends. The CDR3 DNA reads TGTGCCAGCAGCGAGGACGCTAACTATGGCTACACCTTC. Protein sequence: CASSEDANYGYTF. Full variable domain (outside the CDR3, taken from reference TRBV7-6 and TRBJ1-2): GAGVSQSPRYKVTKRGQDVALRCDPISGHVSLYWYRQALGQGPEFLTYFNYEAQQDKSGLPNDRFSAERPEGSISTLTIQRTEQRDSAMYRCASSEDANYGYTFGSGTRLTVV.

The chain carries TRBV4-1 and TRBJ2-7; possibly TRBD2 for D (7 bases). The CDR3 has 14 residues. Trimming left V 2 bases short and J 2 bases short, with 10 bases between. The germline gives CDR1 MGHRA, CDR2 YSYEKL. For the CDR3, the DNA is TGCGCCAGCAGCCAAAGGGGGGGTCCCTACGAGCAGTACTTC. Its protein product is CASSQRGGPYEQYF.

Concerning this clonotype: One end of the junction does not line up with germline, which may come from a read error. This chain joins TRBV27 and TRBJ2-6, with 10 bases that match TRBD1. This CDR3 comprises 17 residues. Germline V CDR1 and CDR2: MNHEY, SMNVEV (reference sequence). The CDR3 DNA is TGTGCCAGCAGTTCGGGACAGGGGAACTCTGGGGCCACCGTCCTGACTTTC. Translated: CASSSGQGNSGATVLTF.

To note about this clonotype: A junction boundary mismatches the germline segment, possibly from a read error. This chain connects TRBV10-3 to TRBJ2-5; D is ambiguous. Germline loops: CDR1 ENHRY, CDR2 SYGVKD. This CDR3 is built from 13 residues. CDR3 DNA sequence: TGTGCCATCAGTGGCACTACGGAAGAGACCCATTACTTC. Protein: CAISGTTEETHYF.

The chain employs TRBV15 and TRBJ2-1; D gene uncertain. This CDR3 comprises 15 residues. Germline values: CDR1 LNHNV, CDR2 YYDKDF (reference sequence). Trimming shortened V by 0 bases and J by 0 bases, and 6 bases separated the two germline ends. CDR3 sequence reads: CATSREVASYNEQFF. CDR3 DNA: TGTGCCACCAGCAGAGAGGTTGCCTCCTACAATGAGCAGTTCTTC.

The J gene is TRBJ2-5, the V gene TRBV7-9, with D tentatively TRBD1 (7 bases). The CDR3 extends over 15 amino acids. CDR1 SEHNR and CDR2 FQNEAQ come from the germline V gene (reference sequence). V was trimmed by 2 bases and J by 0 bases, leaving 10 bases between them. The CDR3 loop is CASSLPGGYQETQYF. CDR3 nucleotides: TGTGCCAGCAGCTTACCAGGGGGGTACCAAGAGACCCAGTACTTC.

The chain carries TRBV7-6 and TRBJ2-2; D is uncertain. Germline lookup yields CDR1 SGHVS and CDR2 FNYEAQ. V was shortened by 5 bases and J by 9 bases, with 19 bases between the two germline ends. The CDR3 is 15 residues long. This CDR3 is CASSLAPRAGRELFF. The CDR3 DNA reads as TGTGCCAGCAGCCTGGCCCCACGAGCCGGACGGGAGCTGTTTTTT.

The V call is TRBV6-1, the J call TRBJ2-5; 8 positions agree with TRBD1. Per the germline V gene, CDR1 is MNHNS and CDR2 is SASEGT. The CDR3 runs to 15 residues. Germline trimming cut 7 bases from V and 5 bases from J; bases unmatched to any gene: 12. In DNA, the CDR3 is TGTGCCAGCAAAGTGATCGCAGGGGGCTCGGAGACCCAGTACTTC. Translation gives CASKVIAGGSETQYF.

The CDR3 spells CASSPHRVGGTDTQYF. CDR3 DNA sequence: TGTGCCAGCAGCCCCCACAGGGTTGGGGGCACAGATACGCAGTATTTT. The gene calls are TRBV6-5 and TRBJ2-3; a possible D gene is TRBD1 (6 bases). The V gene's germline CDR1 is MNHEY and CDR2 SVGAGI. CDR3 length: 16 residues. V gave up 6 bases and J gave up 1 base, with 17 bases separating them.

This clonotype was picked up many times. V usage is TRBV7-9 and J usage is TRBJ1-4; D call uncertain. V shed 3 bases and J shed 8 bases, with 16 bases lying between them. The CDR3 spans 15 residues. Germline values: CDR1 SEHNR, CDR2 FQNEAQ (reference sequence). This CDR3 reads CASSFLDGEQEKLFF. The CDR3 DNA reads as TGTGCCAGCAGCTTCTTGGACGGGGAACAAGAAAAACTGTTTTTT.

This CDR3 reads CASSLPPRTSRSYNEQFF. Written as DNA, the CDR3 is TGTGCCAGCAGTTTACCGCCCAGGACTAGCCGCTCCTACAATGAGCAGTTCTTC. V gene TRBV28 combines with J gene TRBJ2-1, with 8 bases aligning to TRBD2. This CDR3 contains 18 residues. The germline gives CDR1 MDHEN, CDR2 SYDVKM. The V gene end was trimmed by 2 bases and the J gene end by 0 bases; junction bases not matched to a gene: 9.

The CDR3 here is CASSLSWLNEKLFF. The CDR3 region has the DNA TGTGCCAGCAGTTTAAGTTGGCTTAATGAAAAACTGTTTTTT. The chain is built from TRBV27 and TRBJ1-4; the D is unclear. The germline V gene has CDR1 MNHEY and CDR2 SMNVEV (reference sequence). CDR3 length: 14 residues. V was pared by 2 bases and J by 4 bases, with 8 bases between.

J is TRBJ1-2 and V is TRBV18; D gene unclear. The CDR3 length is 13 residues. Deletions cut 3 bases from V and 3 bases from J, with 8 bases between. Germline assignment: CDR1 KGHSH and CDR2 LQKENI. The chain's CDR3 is CASSPSNDYGYTF. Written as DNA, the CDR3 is TGTGCCAGCTCACCTTCGAACGACTATGGCTACACCTTC.

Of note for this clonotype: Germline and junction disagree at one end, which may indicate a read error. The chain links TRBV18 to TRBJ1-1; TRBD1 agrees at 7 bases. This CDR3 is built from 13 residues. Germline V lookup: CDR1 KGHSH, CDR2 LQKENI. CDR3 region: CVSHRGLNTEAFF. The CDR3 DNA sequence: TGTGTCAGCCACAGGGGACTGAACACTGAAGCTTTCTTT.

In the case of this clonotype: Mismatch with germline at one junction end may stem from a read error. The CDR3: CASSPQGRNQPQNF. The DNA of the CDR3 is TGTGCCAGCAGCCCACAGGGGCGCAATCAGCCCCAGAATTTT. The chain joins TRBV12-3 or TRBV12-4 to TRBJ1-5; 7 bases agree with TRBD1. The CDR3 is made up of 14 amino acids.

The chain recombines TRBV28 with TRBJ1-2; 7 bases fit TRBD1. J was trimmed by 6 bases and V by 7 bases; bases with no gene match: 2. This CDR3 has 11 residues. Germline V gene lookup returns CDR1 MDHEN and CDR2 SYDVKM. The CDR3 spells CASNDRDGYTF. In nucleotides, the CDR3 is TGTGCCAGCAATGACAGGGATGGCTACACCTTC.

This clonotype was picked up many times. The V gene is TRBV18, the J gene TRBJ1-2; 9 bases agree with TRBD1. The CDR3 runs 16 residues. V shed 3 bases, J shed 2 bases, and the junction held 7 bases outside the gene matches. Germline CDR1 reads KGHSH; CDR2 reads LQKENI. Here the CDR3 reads CASSPTTGGANYGYTF. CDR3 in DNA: TGTGCCAGCTCACCCACGACAGGGGGAGCCAACTATGGCTACACCTTC.

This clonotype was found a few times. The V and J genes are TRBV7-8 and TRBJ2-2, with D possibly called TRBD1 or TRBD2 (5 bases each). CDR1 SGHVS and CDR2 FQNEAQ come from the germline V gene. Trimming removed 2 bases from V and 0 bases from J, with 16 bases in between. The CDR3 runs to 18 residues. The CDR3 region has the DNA TGTGCCAGCAGCTTAACCCCCACCCGGGACCCGAACACCGGGGAGCTGTTTTTT. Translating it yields CASSLTPTRDPNTGELFF.

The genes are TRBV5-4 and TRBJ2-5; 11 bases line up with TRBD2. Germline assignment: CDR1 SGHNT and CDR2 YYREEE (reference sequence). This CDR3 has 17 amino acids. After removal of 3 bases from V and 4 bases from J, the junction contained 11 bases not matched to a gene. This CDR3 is CASSYAGSGGARETQYF. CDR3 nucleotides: TGTGCCAGCAGCTACGCGGGTAGCGGGGGGGCCAGAGAGACCCAGTACTTC.

The CDR3 here is CASSWEPGEQFF. In nucleotides, the CDR3 is TGTGCCAGCAGCTGGGAGCCGGGGGAGCAGTTCTTC. The V gene is TRBV5-4, the J gene TRBJ2-1, with D possibly being TRBD2 (5 bases). Trimming stripped 3 bases from V and 10 bases from J, with 11 bases between. Germline V gene data show CDR1 as SGHNT and CDR2 as YYREEE (reference sequence). The CDR3 is made up of 12 amino acids.

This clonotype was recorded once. The CDR3, as DNA: TGTGCCAGTAGTATTCCGGGAAAGGGCACTGAAGCTTTCTTT. Translating gives CASSIPGKGTEAFF. The chain has TRBV19 and TRBJ1-1; D is unclear. V gave up 3 bases and J gave up 4 bases, with 12 bases separating them. The CDR3 totals 14 residues. CDR1 LNHDA and CDR2 SQIVND come from the germline V gene (reference sequence).

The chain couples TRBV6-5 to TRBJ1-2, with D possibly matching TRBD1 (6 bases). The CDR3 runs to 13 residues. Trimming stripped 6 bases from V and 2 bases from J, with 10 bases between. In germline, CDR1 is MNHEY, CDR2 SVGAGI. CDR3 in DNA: TGTGCCAGCAGCACCGGACAGAACTATGGCTACACCTTC. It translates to CASSTGQNYGYTF.

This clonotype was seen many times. The chain's CDR3 is CASSPPGRENYGYTF. The DNA for the CDR3 is TGTGCCAGCAGCCCCCCCGGGCGGGAAAACTATGGCTACACCTTC. The rearrangement links TRBV6-1 to TRBJ1-2; D unresolved. V lost 6 bases, J lost 2 bases, and 16 bases lay in between. Per the germline V gene, CDR1 is MNHNS and CDR2 is SASEGT. The CDR3 totals 15 residues.

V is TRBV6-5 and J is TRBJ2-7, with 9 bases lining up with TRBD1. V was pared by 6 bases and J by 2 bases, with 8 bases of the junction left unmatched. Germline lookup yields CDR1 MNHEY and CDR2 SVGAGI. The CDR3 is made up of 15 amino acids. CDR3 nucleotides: TGTGCCAGCAGGACCGGGACAGGGAATACCTACGAGCAGTACTTC. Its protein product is CASRTGTGNTYEQYF.

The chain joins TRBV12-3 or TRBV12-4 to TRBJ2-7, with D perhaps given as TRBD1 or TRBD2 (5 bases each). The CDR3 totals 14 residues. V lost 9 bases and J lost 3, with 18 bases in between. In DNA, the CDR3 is TGTGCCAGTTCCGCCCTGGGGGAGAGCTACGAGCAGTACTTC. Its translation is CASSALGESYEQYF.

The CDR3 loop reads CASSVTGGAYPYEQYF. CDR3 nucleotide sequence: TGTGCCAGCAGTGTCACAGGGGGCGCCTACCCCTACGAGCAGTACTTC. The chain has TRBV6-1 and TRBJ2-7, with 9 bases matching TRBD1. V gave up 4 bases and J gave up 2 bases; unmatched junction bases: 9. There are 16 residues in the CDR3. Germline V CDR1 and CDR2: MNHNS, SASEGT.

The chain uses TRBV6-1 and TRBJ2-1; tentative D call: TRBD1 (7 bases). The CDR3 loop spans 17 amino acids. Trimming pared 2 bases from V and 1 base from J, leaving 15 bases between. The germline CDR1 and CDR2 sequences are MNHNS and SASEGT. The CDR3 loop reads CASSEWPTGRSYNEQFF. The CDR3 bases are TGTGCCAGCAGTGAATGGCCGACAGGGAGGTCCTACAATGAGCAGTTCTTC.